The 28 T cell receptor beta chains reported below all come from one sample, sequenced in a study of Tregs in tolerant kidney transplant recipients. Related graft donors supplied nonmyeloablative bone marrow transplants, and mixed chimerism was transient. Libraries were prepared by immunoSEQ multiplex PCR; TCRdb keeps only in-frame clonotypes and omits some of them. The sample lists roughly 70,000 clones, around 87% occurring once. The sample consisted of CD4+ T cells from blood (PBMCs), taken 6 months after the transplant. These receptors all come from a human patient who received a combined kidney and bone marrow transplant. Some T cells may have come from the graft donor.

The chain combines TRBV5-6 with TRBJ1-3, with 10 bases aligning to TRBD1. From germline, CDR1 is SGHDT and CDR2 YYEEEE. The CDR3 length is 17 residues. V dropped 4 bases and J dropped 0; count of bases not matched to a gene: 7. In DNA, the CDR3 is TGTGCCAGCAGCCTTGGACAGGGGGGGTTCTCTGGAAACACCATATATTTT. It encodes CASSLGQGGFSGNTIYF. The whole variable domain, filled in from reference TRBV5-6 and TRBJ1-3, reads DAGVTQSPTHLIKTRGQQVTLRCSPKSGHDTVSWYQQALGQGPQFIFQYYEEEERQRGNFPDRFSGHQFPNYSSELNVNALLLGDSALYLCASSLGQGGFSGNTIYFGEGSWLTVV.

The CDR3 loop is CASSLGASIYEQYF. DNA of the CDR3: TGTGCCAGCAGCTTAGGCGCCTCTATCTACGAGCAGTACTTC. The chain is built from TRBV11-3 and TRBJ2-7; no reliable D call. Germline assignment: CDR1 SGHNT and CDR2 YENEEA. The CDR3 extends over 14 amino acids. Trimming pared 1 base from V and 3 bases from J, leaving 10 bases between.

V is TRBV7-2 and J is TRBJ1-1; 7 nucleotides agree with TRBD1. Trimming at V came to 4 bases and at J to 7 bases, leaving 6 bases not matched to a gene. The CDR3 runs 13 residues. CDR1 is SGHTA and CDR2 is FQGNSA in the germline V gene. The DNA for the CDR3 is TGTGCCAGCAGCTCGGGACAGCTGGTTGAAGCTTTCTTT. Protein sequence: CASSSGQLVEAFF.

In this sample, this clone turned up a few times. The genes are TRBV18 and TRBJ2-7; 8 bases fit TRBD2. V was clipped by 4 bases and J by 3 bases; unmatched bases: 11. The CDR3 totals 16 residues. Germline V gives CDR1 KGHSH, CDR2 LQKENI. This chain's CDR3 is CASSLGSGGPSYEQYF. The CDR3 DNA sequence: TGTGCCAGCTCACTGGGATCGGGGGGGCCCAGCTACGAGCAGTACTTC.

The V and J genes are TRBV5-1 and TRBJ2-3; D might be TRBD1 (5 bases). Germline V lookup: CDR1 SGHRS, CDR2 YFSETQ. The CDR3 totals 14 residues. The V end was cut by 0 bases, the J end by 4 bases, with 9 bases between. The CDR3 nucleotides are TGCGCCAGCAGCTTGGCTCAGGGCCCAGATACGCAGTATTTT. Its protein is CASSLAQGPDTQYF.

The chain couples TRBV11-2 to TRBJ2-2; D might be TRBD1 (5 bases). Trimming took off 5 bases at V and 6 bases at J, with 16 bases between the two ends. This CDR3 is 15 amino acids long. Germline loops: CDR1 SGHAT, CDR2 FQNNGV. DNA for the CDR3: TGTGCCAGCAGCCTTCCCAAGACAGTCTCCGGGGAGCTGTTTTTT. Protein: CASSLPKTVSGELFF.

This clone was found once. The chain is built from TRBV11-1 and TRBJ2-1; tentative D call: TRBD2 (5 bases). The length of the CDR3 is 15 residues. Germline CDR1 reads SGHAT; CDR2 reads FQDESV (reference sequence). V lost 4 bases, J lost 0 bases, and 10 bases lay in between. DNA of the CDR3: TGTGCCAGCAGCTCGAGCGGAACCTCCTACAATGAGCAGTTCTTC. Amino acids: CASSSSGTSYNEQFF.

V gene TRBV10-3 combines with J gene TRBJ2-2; 9 positions agree with TRBD1. Trimming took 0 bases from V and 5 from J; bases not matched to a gene: 4. The CDR3 runs to 16 residues. Germline V gives CDR1 ENHRY, CDR2 SYGVKD. The CDR3 sequence is CAISESQTGGTGELFF. The DNA for the CDR3 is TGTGCCATCAGTGAGTCACAGACAGGGGGAACCGGGGAGCTGTTTTTT.

The chain joins TRBV10-1 to TRBJ2-5; weak D call: TRBD1 (8 bases). Germline V gives CDR1 WNHNN, CDR2 SYGVQD (reference sequence). The CDR3 runs to 19 residues. Trimming took off 5 bases at V and 2 bases at J, with 27 bases between the two ends. In DNA form, the CDR3 reads TGCGCCAGCAGTCCTAATACAGGGGGGGCCGCCCAGTTTCAAGAGACCCAGTACTTC. This translates into CASSPNTGGAAQFQETQYF.

V usage is TRBV18 and J usage is TRBJ2-7; 8 bases fit TRBD2. The CDR3 extends over 17 amino acids. J lost 4 bases, V lost 4 bases, and 15 bases had no gene match. The germline CDR1 and CDR2 sequences are KGHSH and LQKENI. The CDR3 sequence: CASSLRGGTANVYEQYF. DNA of the CDR3: TGTGCCAGCTCACTCCGGGGGGGCACGGCTAACGTTTACGAGCAGTACTTC.

A word on this clone: One junction end disagrees with the germline gene, perhaps due to a read error. This sequence joins TRBV4-2 and TRBJ2-3; 9 bases fit TRBD2. This CDR3 has 20 amino acids. Per the germline V gene, CDR1 is LGHNA and CDR2 is YNFKEQ. The DNA for the CDR3 is TGTGCCAGCAGCCTGTCGTCCGCCCTCGGATCCGGGACTAGCAAAGATACGCAGTATTTT. Residues: CASSLSSALGSGTSKDTQYF.

The rearrangement uses TRBV11-1 and TRBJ1-2, with 7 nucleotides matching TRBD1. Germline V gene lookup returns CDR1 SGHAT and CDR2 FQDESV (reference sequence). The CDR3 covers 13 residues. Trimming took 5 bases from V and 2 from J; bases not matched to a gene: 2. DNA for the CDR3: TGTGCCAGCAGCCCGGGACAGAACTATGGCTACACCTTC. Amino acid sequence: CASSPGQNYGYTF.

The chain couples TRBV10-3 to TRBJ2-7; D perhaps matches TRBD1 (6 bases). V gave up 5 bases and J gave up 0 bases, with 8 bases separating them. This CDR3 is 13 amino acids long. Germline values: CDR1 ENHRY, CDR2 SYGVKD. CDR3 sequence reads: CAISRQVSYEQYF. DNA for the CDR3: TGTGCCATCAGTCGACAGGTCTCCTACGAGCAGTACTTC.

The chain employs TRBV19 and TRBJ1-2; tentative D call: TRBD1 (5 bases). Germline-derived CDR1 and CDR2 are LNHDA and SQIVND (reference sequence). V lost 1 base and J 8 bases, leaving 17 bases between the germline ends. This CDR3 comprises 15 residues. This CDR3 reads CASSIAGRGAGGYTF. Here the CDR3 DNA reads TGTGCCAGTAGTATAGCTGGGCGGGGCGCAGGAGGCTACACCTTC.

This clone was seen a single time. The rearrangement joins TRBV5-1 to TRBJ2-7; 9 positions agree with TRBD1. In germline, CDR1 is SGHRS, CDR2 YFSETQ. This CDR3 has 15 amino acids. Trimming at V came to 0 bases and at J to 5 bases, leaving 6 bases not matched to a gene. CDR3 nucleotide sequence: TGCGCCAGCAGCTTGGATGTGGACAGGGGACACGAGCAGTACTTC. Encoded protein: CASSLDVDRGHEQYF.

This rearrangement joins TRBV7-2 to TRBJ2-7; no clear D gene. V gave up 2 bases and J gave up 5 bases, with 10 bases separating them. The CDR3 contains 13 residues. The V gene's germline CDR1 is SGHTA and CDR2 FQGNSA. The CDR3 loop reads CASSLLALDEQYF. The CDR3 DNA follows: TGTGCCAGCAGCTTATTAGCCTTAGACGAGCAGTACTTC.

This chain connects TRBV11-3 to TRBJ1-3; TRBD1 is a possible D gene (5 bases). This CDR3 has 13 residues. Germline CDR1 and CDR2: SGHNT and YENEEA. V lost 3 bases, J lost 4 bases, and 7 bases lay in between. This CDR3 reads CASSFGGGNTIYF. In DNA form, the CDR3 reads TGTGCCAGCAGCTTCGGGGGAGGAAACACCATATATTTT.

The CDR3, as DNA: TGTGCCAGCAGCTCCCTCCAGAGGCCTGGGGAGACCCAGTACTTC. It yields the protein CASSSLQRPGETQYF. This chain joins TRBV13 and TRBJ2-5; D ambiguous. The CDR3 covers 15 residues. With 4 bases removed from V and 5 bases from J, the gap between germline ends came to 17 bases. The germline V gene encodes CDR1 PRHDT and CDR2 FYEKMQ (reference sequence).

V usage is TRBV7-2 and J usage is TRBJ1-2, with D unresolved. CDR1 is SGHTA, CDR2 FQGNSA, per germline. V lost 1 base to trimming and J lost 2 bases, with 11 bases between them. This CDR3 is 15 amino acids long. In nucleotides, the CDR3 is TGTGCCAGCAGCTTAGTGGCGGGAACCAACTATGGCTACACCTTC. This codes for CASSLVAGTNYGYTF.

The rearrangement joins TRBV7-2 to TRBJ1-1; no clear D gene. This CDR3 spans 13 amino acids. CDR1 and CDR2 from the germline V gene are SGHTA and FQGNSA. Trimming cost V 1 base and J 9 bases, with 12 bases left between them. The CDR3 loop reads CASSLEVADKAFF. The DNA for the CDR3 is TGTGCCAGCAGCTTAGAAGTGGCAGATAAAGCTTTCTTT.

V is TRBV4-1 and J is TRBJ2-2; 8 bases match TRBD2. This CDR3 contains 15 residues. J was trimmed by 12 bases and V by 2 bases; bases with no gene match: 11. Germline V gene sequence: CDR1 MGHRA, CDR2 YSYEKL. The CDR3 sequence is CASSQFIERGRKLFF. The DNA for the CDR3 is TGCGCCAGCAGCCAATTCATCGAGCGGGGGAGGAAGCTGTTTTTT.

The sample holds a few counts of this clone. V and J are TRBV19 and TRBJ2-2; 9 bases fit TRBD2. CDR1 is LNHDA, CDR2 SQIVND, per germline (reference sequence). The CDR3 covers 14 residues. Unmatched junction bases numbered 3, after V lost 4 bases and J lost 6 bases. The CDR3 DNA reads as TGTGCCAGTAGTACGGGACTAGCTCCCGGGGAGCTGTTTTTT. Its protein product is CASSTGLAPGELFF. Full variable domain (missing parts from reference TRBV19 and TRBJ2-2): DGGITQSPKYLFRKEGQNVTLSCEQNLNHDAMYWYRQDPGQGLRLIYYSQIVNDFQKGDIAEGYSVSREKKESFPLTVTSAQKNPTAFYLCASSTGLAPGELFFGEGSRLTVL.

The chain is built from TRBV6-4 and TRBJ2-3, with D possibly being TRBD2 (6 bases). The CDR3 consists of 17 residues. Germline CDR1 MRHNA, CDR2 SNTAGT. V lost 2 bases and J 1 base, leaving 16 bases between the germline ends. This CDR3 is CASSDLLRWDCTDTQYF. CDR3 coding DNA: TGTGCCAGCAGTGACCTACTCCGCTGGGACTGCACAGATACGCAGTATTTT.

This chain connects TRBV28 to TRBJ2-5, with 11 nucleotides matching TRBD2. The assigned J gene may be wrong: the sequence end matches TRBJ2-7 better. Germline V gene lookup returns CDR1 MDHEN and CDR2 SYDVKM. The CDR3 covers 17 residues. The CDR3 bases are TGTGCCAGCAGTTTTTGGCGACTAGCGGGAACTACCTACGAGCAGTACTTC. Translated: CASSFWRLAGTTYEQYF.

V and J are TRBV5-8 and TRBJ1-2; TRBD1 aligns across 8 bases. The CDR3 contains 14 residues. From germline, CDR1 is SGHTS and CDR2 YDEGEE. The ends lost 1 base at V and 7 bases at J; junction bases unmatched: 6. DNA of the CDR3: TGTGCCAGCAGCTTGCGGACAGGGCAGCGTGGCTACACCTTC. Residues: CASSLRTGQRGYTF.

The chain couples TRBV5-1 to TRBJ1-2, with TRBD1 matching 8 bases. CDR1 and CDR2 from the germline V gene are SGHRS and YFSETQ. This CDR3 comprises 14 residues. With V trimmed by 0 bases and J by 7 bases, 5 bases remained unmatched. The CDR3 DNA reads as TGCGCCAGCAGCTTGGAAGCAGGGGGCGCTGGCTACACCTTC. It translates to CASSLEAGGAGYTF.

The chain joins TRBV11-2 to TRBJ1-6, with a tentative D call TRBD1 (5 bases). With 6 bases removed from V and 4 bases from J, the gap between germline ends came to 13 bases. Germline CDR1 reads SGHAT; CDR2 reads FQNNGV. There are 15 residues in the CDR3. CDR3 nucleotides: TGTGCCAGCAGAAAAGCATCAGGGTATAATTCACCCCTCCACTTT. Residues: CASRKASGYNSPLHF. The full variable domain, its missing parts supplied by reference TRBV11-2 and TRBJ1-6, is EAGVAQSPRYKIIEKRQSVAFWCNPISGHATLYWYQQILGQGPKLLIQFQNNGVVDDSQLPKDRFSAERLKGVDSTLKIQPAKLEDSAVYLCASRKASGYNSPLHFGNGTRLTVT.

V usage is TRBV10-3 and J usage is TRBJ1-4, with 7 positions matching TRBD1. After removal of 4 bases from V and 4 bases from J, the junction contained 12 bases not matched to a gene. Germline V gene sequence: CDR1 ENHRY, CDR2 SYGVKD. This CDR3 is built from 17 residues. CDR3 bases: TGTGCCATCAGTGTATATAACGGACAGGATTATAATGAAAAACTGTTTTTT. Translation: CAISVYNGQDYNEKLFF.